The present T cell receptor beta chain was sequenced within a study of T cells after yellow fever vaccination (dated by TCRdb to between 2018 and 2021). At the level of the whole study: The SMART-Seq v4 Ultra Low Input RNA kit was used to prepare libraries from fractions with low cell numbers. Bulk TCR alpha and beta repertoires were sequenced longitudinally to track T-cell clones before and after primary and booster YFV17D yellow fever vaccination. Two healthy male donors made up the cohort, one aged 18 to 30 years and the other aged 30 to 40 years. Blood was drawn at multiple timepoints before and after primary and secondary immunization, with bulk PBMC replicates and cell subsets isolated.

The CDR1 and CDR2 encoded by the germline V gene are MNHEY and SVGEGT. V has 6 bases trimmed and J has 5 bases trimmed; junction bases matching no gene number 12. Taken from cysteine to valine, the CDR3 has 15 residues. The CDR3 DNA has 45 bases and is translated from base 1. Overall study results and their limits: Because the study included only a couple of donors, the extent to which the findings can be generalized is limited. A small share of clonotypes occurred in both CD4 and CD8 compartments, likely arising from convergent recombination. Computational filtering was required because FACS-sorted repertoires could contain abundant contaminating clonotypes from the bulk population. The secondary T-cell response was weaker than the primary response but faster, peaking on day 5 instead of day 15. After the booster, most of the clones that had expanded following primary vaccination were detected again (roughly 96% of CD4 and around 88% of CD8), which suggests that memory was broadly maintained.

The sequencing machine was an Illumina NovaSeq 6000. TCR cDNA was synthesized by 5'RACE template switching, through which a universal primer site and unique molecular identifiers were introduced. Priming for cDNA synthesis came from both the TCR alpha and TCR beta constant segments. Libraries were amplified in two PCR steps, with sample barcodes and sequencing adapters added in the second step. Sequencing of libraries was performed on Illumina HiSeq 2500 (2x100 bp) or NovaSeq (2x150 bp). Under the source paper's analysis protocol: Reads were demultiplexed and collapsed into UMI consensus sequences with MIGEC, and V(D)J alignment was performed with MiXCR. Vaccine-responding clonotypes were identified with edgeR using replicate PBMC samples, with FDR below 0.01 and a log2 fold change above 5 up to day 15 being required. Bulk clonotypes were assigned CD4 or CD8 identity according to which sequenced CD4 or CD8 repertoire held them at higher abundance. TCRdb redid the processing of the public reads, applying fastp at Q25 and MiXCR, and retained in-frame beta chains. Every distinct CDR3 protein forms one entry, paired with its most common genes and DNA. V and J calls and clone size were set by TCRdb, not the authors. This sample comprises 300,000 to 350,000 distinct CDR3 sequences, approximately 4% of them detected only once. Together, the top ten hold approximately 25% of the sample.

This clonotype was seen at least ten times. The target of this receptor is not known. Qualities for individual bases were not recorded, and no much larger clone is one base off. The sample's treatment or condition label, in plain terms: live attenuated yellow fever vaccine strain. Two biological replicates of bulk PBMCs were collected at each blood-draw timepoint. A standard Ficoll-Paque protocol was used to isolate PBMCs from peripheral blood. RNA was extracted with TriZol from bulk PBMCs, CD4 and CD8 fractions, and dextramer-positive and dextramer-negative fractions. The TCR was taken from a man aged 18 to 29 who received the YFV17D yellow fever vaccine. This chain is built from TRBV6-2 or TRBV6-3 and TRBJ2-7, and 8 bases in between align with TRBD1. Sequencing used PBMCs, obtained 5 days after the yellow fever booster vaccination. The DNA reads as follows: TGTGCCAGCAGCCCGTTACAGGGGGGACCCAACGAGCAGTACGTC. Translated, it reads CASSPLQGGPNEQYV.